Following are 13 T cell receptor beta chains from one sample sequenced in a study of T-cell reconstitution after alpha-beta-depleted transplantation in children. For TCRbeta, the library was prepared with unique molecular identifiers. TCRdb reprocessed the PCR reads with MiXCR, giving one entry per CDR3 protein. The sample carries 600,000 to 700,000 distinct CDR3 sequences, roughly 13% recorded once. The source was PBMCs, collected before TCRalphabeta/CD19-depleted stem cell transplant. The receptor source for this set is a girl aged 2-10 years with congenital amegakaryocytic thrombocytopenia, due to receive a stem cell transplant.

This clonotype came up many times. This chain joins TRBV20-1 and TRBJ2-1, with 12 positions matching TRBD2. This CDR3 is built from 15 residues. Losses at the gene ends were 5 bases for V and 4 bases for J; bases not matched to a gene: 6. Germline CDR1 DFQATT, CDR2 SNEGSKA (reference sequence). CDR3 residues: CSAFRTSGIYNEQFF. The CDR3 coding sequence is TGCAGTGCTTTCCGGACTAGCGGGATATACAATGAGCAGTTCTTC.

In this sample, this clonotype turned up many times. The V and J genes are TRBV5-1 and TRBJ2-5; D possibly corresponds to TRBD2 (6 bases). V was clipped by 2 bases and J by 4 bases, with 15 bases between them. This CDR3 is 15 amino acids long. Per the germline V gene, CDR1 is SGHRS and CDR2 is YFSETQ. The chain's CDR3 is CASSLTGSRGETQYF. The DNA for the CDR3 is TGCGCCAGCAGCTTAACCGGGAGTCGGGGAGAGACCCAGTACTTC. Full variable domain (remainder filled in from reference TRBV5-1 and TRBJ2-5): KAGVTQTPRYLIKTRGQQVTLSCSPISGHRSVSWYQQTPGQGLQFLFEYFSETQRNKGNFPGRFSGRQFSNSRSEMNVSTLELGDSALYLCASSLTGSRGETQYFGPGTRLLVL.

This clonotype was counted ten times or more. The CDR3, as DNA: TGTGCCAGCAGCTTAGAAATCCAAGAGACCCAGTACTTC. Translating it yields CASSLEIQETQYF. The chain is built from TRBV11-2 and TRBJ2-5; no reliable D call. This CDR3 is 13 amino acids long. Germline assignment: CDR1 SGHAT and CDR2 FQNNGV. V lost 0 bases and J 1 base, leaving 3 bases between the germline ends.

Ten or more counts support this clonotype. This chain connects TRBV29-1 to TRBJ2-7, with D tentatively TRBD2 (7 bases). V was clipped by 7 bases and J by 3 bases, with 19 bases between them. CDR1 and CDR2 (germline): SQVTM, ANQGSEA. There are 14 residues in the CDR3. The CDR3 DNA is TGCAGCGCCCGCGGGGGCTATCCAAACTACGAGCAGTACTTC. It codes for CSARGGYPNYEQYF.

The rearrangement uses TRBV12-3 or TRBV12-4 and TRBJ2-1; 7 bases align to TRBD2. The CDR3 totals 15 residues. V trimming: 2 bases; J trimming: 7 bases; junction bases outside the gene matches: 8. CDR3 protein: CASSLMASGLNEQFF. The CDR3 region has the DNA TGTGCCAGCAGTTTAATGGCTAGCGGTTTAAATGAGCAGTTCTTC.

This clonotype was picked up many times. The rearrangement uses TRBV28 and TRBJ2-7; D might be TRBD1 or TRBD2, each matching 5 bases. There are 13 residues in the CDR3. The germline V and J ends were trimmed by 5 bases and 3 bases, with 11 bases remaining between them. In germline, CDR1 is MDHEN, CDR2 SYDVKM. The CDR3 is CASSVGTHYEQYF. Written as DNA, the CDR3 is TGTGCCAGCAGTGTCGGGACCCACTACGAGCAGTACTTC.

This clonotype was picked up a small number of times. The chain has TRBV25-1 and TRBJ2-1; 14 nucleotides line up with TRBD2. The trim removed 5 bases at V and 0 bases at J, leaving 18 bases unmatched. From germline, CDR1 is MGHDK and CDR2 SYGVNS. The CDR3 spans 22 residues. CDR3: CASSTLGTSGRVIIYSYNEQFF. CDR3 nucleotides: TGTGCCAGCAGTACCCTCGGGACTAGCGGGAGAGTTATCATTTACTCCTACAATGAGCAGTTCTTC.

The CDR3 reads CSAIAGASYNEQFF. The CDR3 bases are TGCAGTGCAATAGCGGGAGCTTCCTACAATGAGCAGTTCTTC. V usage is TRBV20-1 and J usage is TRBJ2-1, with 9 bases that match TRBD2. CDR3 size: 14 residues. The V segment lost 6 bases and the J segment 1 base; nucleotides outside the gene matches: 4. The V gene's germline CDR1 is DFQATT and CDR2 SNEGSKA (reference sequence).

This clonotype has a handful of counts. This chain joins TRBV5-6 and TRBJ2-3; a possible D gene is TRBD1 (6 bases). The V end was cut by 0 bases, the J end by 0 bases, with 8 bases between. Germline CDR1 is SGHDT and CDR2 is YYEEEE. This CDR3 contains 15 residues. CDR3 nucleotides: TGTGCCAGCAGCTTGGCAGGGGATAGCACAGATACGCAGTATTTT. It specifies CASSLAGDSTDTQYF.

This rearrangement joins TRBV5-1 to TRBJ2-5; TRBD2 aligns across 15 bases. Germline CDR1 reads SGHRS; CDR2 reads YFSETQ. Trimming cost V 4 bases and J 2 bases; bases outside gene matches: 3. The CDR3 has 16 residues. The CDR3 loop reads CASSGTSGRTQETQYF. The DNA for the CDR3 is TGCGCCAGCAGCGGGACTAGCGGGAGGACACAAGAGACCCAGTACTTC.

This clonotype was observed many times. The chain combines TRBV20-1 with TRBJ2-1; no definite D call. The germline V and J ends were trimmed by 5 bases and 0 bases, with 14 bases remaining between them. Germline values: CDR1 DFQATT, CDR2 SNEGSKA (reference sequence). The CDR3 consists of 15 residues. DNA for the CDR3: TGCAGTGCTCTAAGGGCGCTGAGCTCCTACAATGAGCAGTTCTTC. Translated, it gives CSALRALSSYNEQFF.

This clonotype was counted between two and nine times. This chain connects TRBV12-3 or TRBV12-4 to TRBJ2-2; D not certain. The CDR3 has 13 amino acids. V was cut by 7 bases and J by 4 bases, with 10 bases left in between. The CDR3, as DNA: TGTGCCAGCATCAGTTGGCCCACCGGGGAGCTGTTTTTT. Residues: CASISWPTGELFF.

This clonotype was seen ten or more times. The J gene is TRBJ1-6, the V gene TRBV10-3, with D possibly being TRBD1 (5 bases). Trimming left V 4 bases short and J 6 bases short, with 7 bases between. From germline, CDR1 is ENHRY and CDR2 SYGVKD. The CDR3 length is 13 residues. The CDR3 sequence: CAISGDLNSPLHF. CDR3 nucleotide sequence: TGTGCCATCAGTGGGGACCTTAATTCACCCCTCCACTTT.